These T cell receptor beta chains were read from a single sample in a study of T cell responses to AZD1222 COVID-19 vaccine. The protocol was immunoSEQ multiplex PCR, while the TCRdb copy is restricted to in-frame clones and leaves out a portion. The data contain 130,000 to 150,000 clones, more than 90% of them singletons. The sample consisted of peripheral blood, taken on day 0 of AZD1222 vaccination. These receptors were taken from an adult in good health. Both conserved end residues are part of each CDR3. The D gene is left open where the match is weak. Clone size is shown for a subset of rows, as once, few, many or a class of expanded clone.

>TRBV5-1|NA|TRBJ2-3|TRBD1
TGCGCCAGCAGCTTGGGGGGACAGAGGGCAGATACGCAGTATTTT
CASSLGGQRADTQYF
>TRBV4-1|NA|TRBJ2-3|NA
TGCGCCAGCAGCCAGGGACCCCGGTCAGATACGCAGTATTTT
CASSQGPRSDTQYF
>TRBV5-6|NA|TRBJ2-1|NA
TGTGCCAGCAGCTTCGGCAGGGGCTACAATGAGCAGTTCTTC
CASSFGRGYNEQFF
>TRBV19|NA|TRBJ1-4|NA
TGTGCCAGTAGTTGGACAGCCAGGGCCGAAAAACTGTTTTTT
CASSWTARAEKLFF
>TRBV19|NA|TRBJ2-7|NA
TGTGCCACCGCCGAGGACGTGGGGGAGGACGAGCAGTACTTC
CATAEDVGEDEQYF
>TRBV6-4|NA|TRBJ2-2|NA
TGTGCCAGCAGTGACTCTAGCAGGGGTGAACCCGGGGAGCTGTTTTTT
CASSDSSRGEPGELFF
>TRBV18|NA|TRBJ2-7|NA
TGTGCCAGCTCACTCTCGGGCCTCCCGTATGGCGAGCAGTACTTC
CASSLSGLPYGEQYF
>TRBV5-1|NA|TRBJ1-1|NA
TGCGCCAGCAGCTACGACAGACCGGGCACTGAAGCTTTCTTT
CASSYDRPGTEAFF
>TRBV9|NA|TRBJ1-1|TRBD1
TGTGCCAGCAGCGCGACAGGGACCGATCCTGAAGCTTTCTTT
CASSATGTDPEAFF
>TRBV19|once|TRBJ1-6|TRBD1
TGTGCCAGTAGTACCTCAGGGGGCGGTAATTCACCCCTCCACTTT
CASSTSGGGNSPLHF
>TRBV10-1|NA|TRBJ2-2|TRBD1
TGCGCCAGCAGTTCAGGGGGCGAGGGGAACGGGGAGCTGTTTTTT
CASSSGGEGNGELFF
>TRBV27|NA|TRBJ2-7|NA
TGTGCCAGCAGTTTTGCGGGGGCGCGAGAGCAGTACTTC
CASSFAGAREQYF
>TRBV6-5|NA|TRBJ2-7|NA
TGTGCCAGCAGTACCGTCGAATCCTACGAGCAGTACTTC
CASSTVESYEQYF
>TRBV18|NA|TRBJ2-2|NA
TGTGCCAGCTCACAAGGGGGTCAATCCGGGGAGCTGTTTTTT
CASSQGGQSGELFF
>TRBV30|NA|TRBJ1-2|TRBD1
TGTGCCTGGATTCTTCCCGCCGGGACAGGGAGAAGTCCTATGCTGGGCTACACCTTC
CAWILPAGTGRSPMLGYTF
>TRBV7-8|NA|TRBJ2-7|NA
TGTGCCAGCAGCCAGCGCTTTTCCTACGAGCAGTACTTC
CASSQRFSYEQYF
>TRBV3-1/TRBV3-2|NA|TRBJ2-1|TRBD1
TGTGCCAGCAGCCAAGAAGATCCTGTAGGACAGGGACCCTACAATGAGCAGTTCTTC
CASSQEDPVGQGPYNEQFF
>TRBV12-3/TRBV12-4|NA|TRBJ1-2|TRBD1
TGCGCCAGCAGCCCGGACAGGGGGCACGGCTACACCTTC
CASSPDRGHGYTF
>TRBV2|few|TRBJ2-5|NA
TGTGCCAGCAGAAGCGGACCGGAGGAGACCCAGTACTTC
CASRSGPEETQYF
>TRBV6-1|NA|TRBJ1-3|NA
TGTGCCAGCAGTGAGGGCGGGACTGGAAACACCATATATTTT
CASSEGGTGNTIYF
>TRBV5-5|NA|TRBJ2-3|TRBD2
TGTGCCAGCAGCTTGGAGGGGACTAGCGGGGTCACAGATACGCAGTATTTT
CASSLEGTSGVTDTQYF
>TRBV29-1|NA|TRBJ2-1|NA
TGCAGCCCGCGTCGTCTCTCCTACAATGAGCAGTTCTTC
CSPRRLSYNEQFF
>TRBV5-1|NA|TRBJ2-3|NA
TGCGCCAGCAGTAGCACAGATACGCAGTATTTT
CASSSTDTQYF
>TRBV3-1/TRBV3-2|NA|TRBJ2-1|NA
TGTGCCAGCAGCCAAGTAGATGGGCGAGGCGCGTTCTTC
CASSQVDGRGAFF
>TRBV12-3/TRBV12-4|NA|TRBJ1-4|NA
TGTGCCAGCAGTCCAAATTTAAATGAAAAACTGTTTTTT
CASSPNLNEKLFF
>TRBV15|NA|TRBJ1-1|NA
TGTGCCACCAGCAGAGTAAAGTGGACAGACATGAGGGACACTGAAGCTTTCTTT
CATSRVKWTDMRDTEAFF
>TRBV10-2|NA|TRBJ2-1|TRBD2
TGCGCCAGCAGTGTCCAGGTCATCGGGGGGGTCCCAACAAGCTCCTACAATGAGCAGTTCTTC
CASSVQVIGGVPTSSYNEQFF
>TRBV27|NA|TRBJ2-7|TRBD1
TGTGCCAGCAAGGGACAGGGGCCCGCCGAGCAGTACTTC
CASKGQGPAEQYF
>TRBV7-9|NA|TRBJ2-7|TRBD1
TGTGCCAGCAGCCTAACAGGGGATGGCGAGCAGTACTTC
CASSLTGDGEQYF
>TRBV2|once|TRBJ1-1|NA
TGTGCCAGCAGTGAAAAAGGGAACAGGTTTAACACTGAAGCTTTCTTT
CASSEKGNRFNTEAFF
>TRBV11-2|NA|TRBJ2-3|NA
TGTGCCAGCCGCCGGGGGGGGACAGGGAACACAGATACGCAGTATTTT
CASRRGGTGNTDTQYF
>TRBV6-2/TRBV6-3|NA|TRBJ2-3|TRBD1
TGTGCCAGCAGTGGGACAGTCACAGATACGCAGTATTTT
CASSGTVTDTQYF
>TRBV5-1|NA|TRBJ2-5|NA
TGCGCCAGCAGCTTGGAGCGTTTTAGGATACAAGAGACCCAGTACTTC
CASSLERFRIQETQYF
>TRBV10-3|NA|TRBJ2-2|TRBD1
TGTGCCATCAGCGGGACAGGGGGGACGAACACCGGGGAGCTGTTTTTT
CAISGTGGTNTGELFF
>TRBV29-1|NA|TRBJ2-1|NA
TGCAGCGTTGGGAGGAGGCCGAACTCCTACAATGAGCAGTTCTTC
CSVGRRPNSYNEQFF
>TRBV30|NA|TRBJ1-1|NA
TGTGCCTGGTACCGGGTTCGTGAAGCTTTCTTT
CAWYRVREAFF
>TRBV7-2|NA|TRBJ1-2|NA
TGTGCCAGCAGCTTAGATTGGGGGAACTATGGCTACACCTTC
CASSLDWGNYGYTF
>TRBV7-2|NA|TRBJ2-7|NA
TGTGCCAGCAGCGCCTCCCGGAGAGCCTACGAGCAGTACTTC
CASSASRRAYEQYF
>TRBV6-2/TRBV6-3|NA|TRBJ2-7|TRBD1
TGTGCCAGCAGTTATTCCTGGGGGACAGGTGAGATCTACGAGCAGTACTTC
CASSYSWGTGEIYEQYF
>TRBV5-1|NA|TRBJ1-4|NA
TGCGCCAGCAGCTTGGCCGGGACATCGGAGGAAAAACTGTTTTTT
CASSLAGTSEEKLFF
>TRBV10-3|NA|TRBJ1-4|NA
TGTGCCACAGCCGTGGGGGGAGTTGAAAAACTGTTTTTT
CATAVGGVEKLFF
>TRBV6-5|NA|TRBJ1-6|TRBD1
TGTGCCAGCAGCCTCACAGGGGATTCACCCCTCCACTTT
CASSLTGDSPLHF
>TRBV27|few|TRBJ1-5|NA
TGTGCCAGCAGTTTATGGCAGGGAAGGGGGCCCCAGCATTTT
CASSLWQGRGPQHF
>TRBV5-1|NA|TRBJ2-5|TRBD2
TGCGCCAGCAGCGCGGGACTAGCGGGACGAATGGAGACCCAGTACTTC
CASSAGLAGRMETQYF